Included here is one T cell receptor beta chain sequence, with context. This CDR3 has 12 amino acids. CDR1 is SEHNR, CDR2 FQNEAQ, per germline (reference sequence). Primers for the PCR totalled 60 Vbeta and 13 Jbeta. Only in-frame clones appear in the TCRdb table, and some are missing; sequencing was by immunoSEQ multiplex PCR. The sample carries about 98,000 clones, approximately 83% recorded once. This specimen comes from a study of cytomegalovirus exposure and HLA in healthy donors. J is TRBJ2-5 and V is TRBV7-9; D gene unclear. The J call may not be correct, given that the DNA end is closer to TRBJ2-7. The origin of this receptor is a female donor in good health and CMV-seropositive. Sequenced input: PBMCs. The CDR3 coding sequence is TGTGCCAGCAGCCCTCCGACTTACGAGCAGTACTTC. Translation: CASSPPTYEQYF.